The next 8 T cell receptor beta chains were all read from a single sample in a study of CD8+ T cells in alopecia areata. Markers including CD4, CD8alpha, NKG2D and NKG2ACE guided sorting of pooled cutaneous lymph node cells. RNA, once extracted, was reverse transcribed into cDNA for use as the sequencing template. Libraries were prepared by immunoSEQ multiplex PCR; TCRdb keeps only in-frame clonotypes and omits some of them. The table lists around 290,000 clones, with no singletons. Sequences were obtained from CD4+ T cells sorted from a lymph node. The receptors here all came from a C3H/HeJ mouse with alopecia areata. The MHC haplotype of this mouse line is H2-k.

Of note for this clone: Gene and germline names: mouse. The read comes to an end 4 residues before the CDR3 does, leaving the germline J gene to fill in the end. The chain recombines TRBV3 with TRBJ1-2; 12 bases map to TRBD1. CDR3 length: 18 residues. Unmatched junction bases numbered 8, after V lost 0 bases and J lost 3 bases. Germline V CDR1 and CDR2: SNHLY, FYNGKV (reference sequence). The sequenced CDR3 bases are TGTGCCAGCAGCTTAGCGGGGACAGGGGGCGCGAGGGACTCC. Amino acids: CASSLAGTGGARDS. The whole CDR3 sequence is CASSLAGTGGARDSDYTF. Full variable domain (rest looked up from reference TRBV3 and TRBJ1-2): GPKVLQIPSHQIIDMGQMVTLNCDPVSNHLYFYWYKQILGQQMEFLVNFYNGKVMEKSKLFKDQFSVERPDGSYFTLKIQPTALEDSAVYFCASSLAGTGGARDSDYTFGSGTRLLVI.

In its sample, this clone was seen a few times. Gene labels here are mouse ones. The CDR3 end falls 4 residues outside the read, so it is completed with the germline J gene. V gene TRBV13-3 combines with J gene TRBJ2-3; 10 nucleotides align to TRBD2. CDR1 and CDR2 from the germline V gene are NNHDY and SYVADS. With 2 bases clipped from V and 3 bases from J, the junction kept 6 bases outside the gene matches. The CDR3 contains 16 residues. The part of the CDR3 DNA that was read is TGTGCCAGCAGTGAATCTGGGGGGGCGCGGGCAGAA. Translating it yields CASSESGGARAE. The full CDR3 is CASSESGGARAETLYF.

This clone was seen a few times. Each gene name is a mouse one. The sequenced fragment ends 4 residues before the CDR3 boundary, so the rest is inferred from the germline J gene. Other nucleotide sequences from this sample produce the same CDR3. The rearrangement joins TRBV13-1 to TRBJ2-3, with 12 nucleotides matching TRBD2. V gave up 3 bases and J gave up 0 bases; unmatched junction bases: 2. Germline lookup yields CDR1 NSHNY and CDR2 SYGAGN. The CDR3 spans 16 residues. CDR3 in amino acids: CASSGGLGGSAETLYF. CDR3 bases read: TGTGCCAGCAGTGGCGGACTGGGGGGGAGTGCAGAA.

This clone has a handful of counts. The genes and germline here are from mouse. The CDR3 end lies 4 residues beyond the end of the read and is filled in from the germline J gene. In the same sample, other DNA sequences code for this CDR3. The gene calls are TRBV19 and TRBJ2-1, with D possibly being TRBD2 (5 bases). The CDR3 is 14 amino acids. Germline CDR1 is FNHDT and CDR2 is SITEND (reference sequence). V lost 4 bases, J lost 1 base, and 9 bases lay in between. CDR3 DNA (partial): TGTGCCAGCAGTTCTGGGTTCAACTATGCT. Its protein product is CASSSGFNYA. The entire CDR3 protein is CASSSGFNYAEQFF.

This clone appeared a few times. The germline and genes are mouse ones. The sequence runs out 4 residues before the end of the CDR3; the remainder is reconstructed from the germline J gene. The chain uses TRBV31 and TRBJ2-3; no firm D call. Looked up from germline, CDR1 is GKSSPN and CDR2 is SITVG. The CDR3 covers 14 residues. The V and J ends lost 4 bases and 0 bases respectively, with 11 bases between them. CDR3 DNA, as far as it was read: TGTGCCTGGAACAGAATCTCTAGTGCAGAA. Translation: CAWNRISSAE. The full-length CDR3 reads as CAWNRISSAETLYF.

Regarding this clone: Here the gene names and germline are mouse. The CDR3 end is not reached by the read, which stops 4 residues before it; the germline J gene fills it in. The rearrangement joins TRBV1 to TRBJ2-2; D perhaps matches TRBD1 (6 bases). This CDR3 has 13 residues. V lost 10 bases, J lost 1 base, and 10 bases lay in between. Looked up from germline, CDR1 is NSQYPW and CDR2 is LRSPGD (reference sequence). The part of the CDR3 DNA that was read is TGCACCTCTAGGGACAAAAACACCGGG. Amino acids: CTSRDKNTG. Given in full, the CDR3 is CTSRDKNTGQLYF.

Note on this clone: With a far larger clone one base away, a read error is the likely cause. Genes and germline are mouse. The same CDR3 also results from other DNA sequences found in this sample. The CDR3 sequence: CASGTANSDYTF. The DNA read from the CDR3 is TGTGCCAGCGGGACAGCAAACTCC. The gene calls are TRBV4 and TRBJ1-2, with TRBD1 matching over 7 bases. The CDR3 extends 4 residues past the end of the read, so its final part is completed from the germline J gene. The ends lost 8 bases at V and 0 bases at J; junction bases unmatched: 0. The CDR3 is 12 amino acids. Germline V CDR1 and CDR2: LGHDT, YNNKQL (reference sequence). The entire variable domain, with the rest obtained from reference TRBV4 and TRBJ1-2, is as follows: ETAVFQTPNYHVTQVGNEVSFNCKQTLGHDTMYWYKQDSKKLLKIMFSYNNKQLIVNETVPRRFSPQSSDKAHLNLRIKSVEPEDSAVYLCASGTANSDYTFGSGTRLLVI.

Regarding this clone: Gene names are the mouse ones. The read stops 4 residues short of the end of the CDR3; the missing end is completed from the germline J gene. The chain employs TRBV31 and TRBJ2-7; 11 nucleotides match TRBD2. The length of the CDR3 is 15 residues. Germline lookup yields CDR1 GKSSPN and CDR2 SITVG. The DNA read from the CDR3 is TGTGCCTGGAGTCTCACTGGGGGGGCGCCGAAT. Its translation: CAWSLTGGAPN. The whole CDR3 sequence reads CAWSLTGGAPNEQYF.